This is a list of T cell receptor beta chains from one sample in a study of cytomegalovirus exposure and HLA in healthy donors. This table comes from immunoSEQ multiplex PCR, and its TCRdb copy is limited to in-frame clones, with some not included. The sample consists of about 140,000 clones, more than 70% of them appearing once. The specimen sequenced was PBMCs. The receptors originated from a male donor in good health and CMV-seropositive. Both conserved end residues are part of each CDR3. The D gene is left open where the match is weak. Rows may omit the clone size; those that give it use once, few, many or a size class.

j_gene: TRBJ1-1
len: 15
v_gene: TRBV7-3
d_gene: -
abundance: -
CDR3aa: CASSFNPVSGTEAFF
CDR3nt: TGTGCCAGCAGCTTTAACCCTGTCTCAGGCACTGAAGCTTTCTTT

j_gene: TRBJ2-7
len: 15
v_gene: TRBV5-6
d_gene: -
abundance: -
CDR3aa: CASSLLSRESYEQYF
CDR3nt: TGTGCCAGCAGCTTGCTTTCCAGGGAAAGTTACGAGCAGTACTTC

j_gene: TRBJ1-4
len: 14
v_gene: TRBV30
d_gene: TRBD1
abundance: -
CDR3aa: CAWSSGTGDEKLFF
CDR3nt: TGTGCCTGGAGTTCCGGGACAGGGGATGAAAAACTGTTTTTT

j_gene: TRBJ2-5
len: 15
v_gene: TRBV2
d_gene: -
abundance: -
CDR3aa: CASSETGVGQETQYF
CDR3nt: TGTGCCAGCAGTGAAACCGGGGTGGGACAAGAGACCCAGTACTTC

j_gene: TRBJ2-3
len: 17
v_gene: TRBV13
d_gene: -
abundance: once
CDR3aa: CASSDADYPTNTDTQYF
CDR3nt: TGTGCCAGCAGCGACGCCGACTACCCTACCAACACAGATACGCAGTATTTT

j_gene: TRBJ1-3
len: 13
v_gene: TRBV30
d_gene: -
abundance: -
CDR3aa: CAWSSGVGNTIYF
CDR3nt: TGTGCCTGGAGTTCGGGAGTTGGAAACACCATATATTTT

j_gene: TRBJ2-5
len: 15
v_gene: TRBV6-1
d_gene: TRBD2
abundance: -
CDR3aa: CASTRTRTSSETQYF
CDR3nt: TGTGCCAGCACCCGAACGCGGACTAGTAGCGAGACCCAGTACTTC

j_gene: TRBJ1-4
len: 13
v_gene: TRBV6-5
d_gene: TRBD1
abundance: once
CDR3aa: CASSRDRGYRLFF
CDR3nt: TGTGCCAGCAGCCGGGACAGGGGATATAGACTGTTTTTT

j_gene: TRBJ2-7
len: 12
v_gene: TRBV6-5
d_gene: -
abundance: few
CDR3aa: CASSQNFYEQYF
CDR3nt: TGTGCCAGCAGCCAAAATTTCTACGAGCAGTACTTC

j_gene: TRBJ2-5
len: 16
v_gene: TRBV5-1
d_gene: TRBD2
abundance: few
CDR3aa: CASSLASGAGAGEQYF
CDR3nt: TGCGCCAGCAGCTTGGCCTCCGGCGCGGGAGCTGGAGAGCAGTACTTC

j_gene: TRBJ2-7
len: 11
v_gene: TRBV6-1
d_gene: TRBD1
abundance: once
CDR3aa: CASSEGTGRYF
CDR3nt: TGTGCCAGCAGTGAAGGGACAGGTCGGTACTTC

j_gene: TRBJ2-3
len: 16
v_gene: TRBV7-6
d_gene: TRBD2
abundance: -
CDR3aa: CASSFGTRHSSDTQYF
CDR3nt: TGTGCCAGCAGCTTCGGGACTAGGCACAGCAGTGATACGCAGTATTTT

j_gene: TRBJ1-1
len: 13
v_gene: TRBV2
d_gene: -
abundance: -
CDR3aa: CASIGVMNTEAFF
CDR3nt: TGTGCCAGCATCGGGGTCATGAACACTGAAGCTTTCTTT

j_gene: TRBJ2-3
len: 15
v_gene: TRBV5-6
d_gene: TRBD2
abundance: -
CDR3aa: CASRRTSGGADTQYF
CDR3nt: TGTGCCAGCAGGAGGACTAGCGGGGGGGCCGATACGCAGTATTTT

j_gene: TRBJ2-7
len: 12
v_gene: TRBV4-1
d_gene: -
abundance: -
CDR3aa: CASSQVAGEQYF
CDR3nt: TGCGCCAGCAGCCAAGTGGCGGGGGAGCAGTACTTC

j_gene: TRBJ1-5
len: 14
v_gene: TRBV7-9
d_gene: TRBD1
abundance: -
CDR3aa: CSSSLGTVNQPQHF
CDR3nt: TGTTCCAGCAGCTTAGGGACAGTTAATCAGCCCCAGCATTTT

j_gene: TRBJ2-7
len: 17
v_gene: TRBV5-1
d_gene: -
abundance: -
CDR3aa: CASSLSLGGGVSYEQYF
CDR3nt: TGCGCCAGCAGCTTGTCCCTAGGGGGCGGGGTCTCCTACGAGCAGTACTTC

j_gene: TRBJ2-7
len: 19
v_gene: TRBV12-5
d_gene: -
abundance: -
CDR3aa: CASGLGELNGQRETYEQYF
CDR3nt: TGTGCTAGTGGTTTGGGAGAACTTAACGGACAGCGAGAAACCTACGAGCAGTACTTC